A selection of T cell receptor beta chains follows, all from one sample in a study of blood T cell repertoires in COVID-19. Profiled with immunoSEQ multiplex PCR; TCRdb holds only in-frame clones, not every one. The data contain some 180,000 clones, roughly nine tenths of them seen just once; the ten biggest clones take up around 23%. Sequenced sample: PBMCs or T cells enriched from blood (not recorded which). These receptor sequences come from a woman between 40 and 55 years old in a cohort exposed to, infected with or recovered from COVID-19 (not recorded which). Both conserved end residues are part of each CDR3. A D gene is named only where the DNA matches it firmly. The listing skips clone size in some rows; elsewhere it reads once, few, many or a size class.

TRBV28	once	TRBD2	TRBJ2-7	CASSGLAGEYEQYF	TGTGCCAGCTCGGGTCTAGCGGGAGAGTACGAGCAGTACTTC
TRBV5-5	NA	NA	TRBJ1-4	CASSSVEYEKLFF	TGTGCCAGCAGCTCCGTTGAGTACGAAAAACTGTTTTTT
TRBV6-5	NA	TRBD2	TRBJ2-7	CASSYSPSGIYEQYF	TGTGCCAGCAGTTACTCGCCTAGCGGGATCTACGAGCAGTACTTC
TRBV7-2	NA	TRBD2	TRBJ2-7	CASSPGTSGSSEQYF	TGTGCCAGCAGCCCGGGGACTAGCGGGAGTAGCGAGCAGTACTTC
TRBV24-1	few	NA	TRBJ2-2	CATSDFAGDTGELFF	TGTGCCACCAGTGATTTCGCAGGGGATACCGGGGAGCTGTTTTTT
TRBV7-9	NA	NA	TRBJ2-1	CASSSETTTYNEQFF	TGTGCCAGCAGCTCCGAAACTACCACCTACAATGAGCAGTTCTTC
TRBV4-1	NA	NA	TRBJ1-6	CASSQASSYSYNSPLHF	TGCGCCAGCAGCCAAGCGTCCTCGTACTCCTATAATTCACCCCTCCACTTT
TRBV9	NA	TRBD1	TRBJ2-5	CASSVEGAGETQYF	TGTGCCAGCAGCGTAGAGGGGGCTGGAGAGACCCAGTACTTC
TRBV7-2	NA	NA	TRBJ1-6	CASSLRKGVFSPLHF	TGTGCCAGCAGCTTAAGGAAGGGGGTATTCTCACCCCTCCACTTT
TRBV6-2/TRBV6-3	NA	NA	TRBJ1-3	CASSSIQVFSGNTIYF	TGTGCCAGCAGTTCCATACAGGTCTTCTCTGGAAACACCATATATTTT
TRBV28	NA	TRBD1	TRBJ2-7	CASSQDRAQEQYF	TGTGCCAGCAGCCAAGACAGGGCACAAGAGCAGTACTTC
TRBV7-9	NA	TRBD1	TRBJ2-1	CASSLGQGKPFF	TGTGCCAGCAGCTTAGGACAGGGGAAACCGTTCTTC
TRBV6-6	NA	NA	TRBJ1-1	CASSPPYRGGSSTEAFF	TGTGCCAGCAGTCCCCCGTATCGGGGGGGGAGTAGCACTGAAGCTTTCTTT
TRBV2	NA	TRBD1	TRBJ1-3	CASSEDRDRGISGNTIYF	TGTGCCAGCAGTGAAGATCGAGACAGGGGGATCTCTGGAAACACCATATATTTT
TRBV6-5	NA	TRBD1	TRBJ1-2	CASSSDRALANYGYTF	TGTGCCAGCAGTTCGGACAGGGCATTAGCTAACTATGGCTACACCTTC
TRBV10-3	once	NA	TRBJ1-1	CAISLRINTEAFF	TGTGCCATCAGTCTCAGGATCAACACTGAAGCTTTCTTT
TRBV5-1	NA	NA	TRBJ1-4	CASSLERDEKLFF	TGCGCCAGCAGCTTAGAAAGAGATGAAAAACTGTTTTTT
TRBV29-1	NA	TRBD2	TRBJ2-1	CSVLVGGSYNEQFF	TGCAGCGTTCTTGTGGGGGGGTCCTACAATGAGCAGTTCTTC
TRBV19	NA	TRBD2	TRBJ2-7	CASSDRLAGVGWVPSEQYF	TGTGCCAGTAGTGACCGACTAGCGGGAGTAGGGTGGGTACCATCCGAGCAGTACTTC